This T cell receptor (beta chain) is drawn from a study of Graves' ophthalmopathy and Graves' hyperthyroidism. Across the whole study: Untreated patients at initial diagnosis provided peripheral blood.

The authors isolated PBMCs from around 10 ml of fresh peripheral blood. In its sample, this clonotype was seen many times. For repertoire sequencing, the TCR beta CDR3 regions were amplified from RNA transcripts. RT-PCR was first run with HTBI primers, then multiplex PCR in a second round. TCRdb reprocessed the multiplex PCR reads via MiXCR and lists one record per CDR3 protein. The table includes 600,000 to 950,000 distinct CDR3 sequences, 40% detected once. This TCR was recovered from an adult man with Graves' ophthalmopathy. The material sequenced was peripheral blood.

CDR3 residues: CASSVGSGIQETQYF. Written as DNA, the CDR3 is TGTGCCAGCAGCGTAGGTTCAGGCATCCAAGAGACCCAGTACTTC. The chain uses TRBV25-1 and TRBJ2-5; the D is unclear. This CDR3 spans 15 amino acids. Germline loops: CDR1 MGHDK, CDR2 SYGVNS. The V end lost 6 bases, the J end lost 1 base, and 15 bases lay between the germline ends.